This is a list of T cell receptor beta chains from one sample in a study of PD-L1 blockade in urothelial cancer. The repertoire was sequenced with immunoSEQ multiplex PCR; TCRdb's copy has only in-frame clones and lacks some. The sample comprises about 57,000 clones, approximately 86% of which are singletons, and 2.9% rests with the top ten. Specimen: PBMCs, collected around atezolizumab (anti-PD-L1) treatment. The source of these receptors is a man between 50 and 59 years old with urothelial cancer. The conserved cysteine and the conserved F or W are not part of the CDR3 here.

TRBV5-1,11,ASSSMPDQPQH
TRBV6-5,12,ATRPTGANQPQH
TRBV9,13,ASSVGGHHTGTQY
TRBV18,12,ASRDRGSGDTQY
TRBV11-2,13,ASSSGQGVGETQY
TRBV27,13,ASSPSTGGNQPQH
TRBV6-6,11,ASSYGSDTEAF
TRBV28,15,ASSLSRLGGRSYEQY
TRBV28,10,ASSLYRQPQH
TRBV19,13,ASRVPTGGSTEAF
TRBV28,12,ASSLAGVGDTQY
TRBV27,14,ASSLKDGAKTGEQY
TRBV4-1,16,ASSQGRGSEFSNQPQH
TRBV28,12,AGGRANGVYEQY
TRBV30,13,AWSSRTQGVYEQY
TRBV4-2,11,ASSQSRGETQY
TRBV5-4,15,ASSRDRTGQTGNTIY
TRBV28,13,ASSGWDSVNYGYT
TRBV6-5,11,ASSYSDRGSYT
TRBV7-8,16,ASSPSYYRDSYNQPQH
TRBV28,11,ASSLRLSHEQY
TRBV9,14,ASSVAGRRETDTQY
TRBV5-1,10,ASSLVPNEQF
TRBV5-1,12,ASSWGTGVGEQY
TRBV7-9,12,ASSLDRVSYEQY
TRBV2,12,ASTMGASGRPQY
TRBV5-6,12,ASSLAQGSYGYT
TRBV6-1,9,ASKAGPEAF
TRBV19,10,ASATVSDTQY
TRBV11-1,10,ASSFARETQY
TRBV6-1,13,ASSTLAGPSAEQY
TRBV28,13,ASSFPPLGVYEQY